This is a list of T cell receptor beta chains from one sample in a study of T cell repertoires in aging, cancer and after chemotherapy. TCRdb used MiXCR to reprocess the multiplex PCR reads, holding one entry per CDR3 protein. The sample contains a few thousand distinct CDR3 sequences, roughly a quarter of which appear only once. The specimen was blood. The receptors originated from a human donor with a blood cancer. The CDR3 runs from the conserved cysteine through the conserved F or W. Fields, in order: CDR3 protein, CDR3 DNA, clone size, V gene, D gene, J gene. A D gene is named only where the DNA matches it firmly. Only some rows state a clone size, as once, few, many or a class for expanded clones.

CDR3: CAWRRLLTGGWDGYTF; DNA: TGTGCCTGGAGGAGGCTCCTTACAGGGGGCTGGGATGGCTACACCTTC; size: medium-sized; V: TRBV30; D: TRBD1; J: TRBJ1-2
CDR3: CASSFPGADKNIQYF; DNA: TGTGCCAGCAGCTTTCCCGGGGCCGACAAAAACATTCAGTACTTC; size: few; V: TRBV5-4; D: .; J: TRBJ2-4
CDR3: CASSLGAHEQYF; DNA: TGTGCCAGCAGTTTAGGCGCTCACGAGCAGTACTTC; size: few; V: TRBV12-3/TRBV12-4; D: .; J: TRBJ2-7
CDR3: CASSRTSGSTDTQYF; DNA: TGTGCCAGCAGTAGGACTAGCGGGAGCACAGATACGCAGTATTTT; size: .; V: TRBV6-4; D: TRBD2; J: TRBJ2-3
CDR3: CASRATGSEQFF; DNA: TGTGCCAGCAGGGCCACAGGGTCTGAGCAGTTCTTC; size: medium-sized; V: TRBV6-1; D: .; J: TRBJ2-1
CDR3: CASRSSGTDQETQYF; DNA: TGCGCCAGCAGATCGTCCGGGACAGACCAAGAGACCCAGTACTTC; size: medium-sized; V: TRBV5-1; D: TRBD1; J: TRBJ2-5
CDR3: CASSPITGMLFF; DNA: TGTGCCAGCTCACCTATAACAGGGATGCTGTTTTTT; size: medium-sized; V: TRBV18; D: .; J: TRBJ1-4
CDR3: CASSGPGLAGEQYF; DNA: TGTGCCAGCTCAGGGCCGGGACTAGCGGGCGAGCAGTACTTC; size: few; V: TRBV18; D: TRBD2; J: TRBJ2-7
CDR3: CASSTGAQPQHF; DNA: TGTGCCAGCAGCACAGGGGCTCAGCCCCAGCATTTT; size: few; V: TRBV6-5; D: TRBD1; J: TRBJ1-5
CDR3: CSARDPGDWDSPLHF; DNA: TGCAGTGCTAGAGATCCGGGGGATTGGGATTCACCCCTCCACTTT; size: .; V: TRBV20-1; D: .; J: TRBJ1-6
CDR3: CSARYLLAGDPDEQFF; DNA: TGCAGTGCTAGGTACCTACTAGCGGGAGATCCGGATGAGCAGTTCTTC; size: few; V: TRBV20-1; D: TRBD2; J: TRBJ2-1
CDR3: CSARLHGQATYNSPLHF; DNA: TGCAGTGCTAGACTTCACGGACAGGCCACCTATAATTCACCCCTCCACTTT; size: .; V: TRBV20-1; D: TRBD1; J: TRBJ1-6
CDR3: CAISDTGSNYGYTF; DNA: TGTGCCATCAGTGATACAGGATCTAACTATGGCTACACCTTC; size: .; V: TRBV10-3; D: .; J: TRBJ1-2
CDR3: CASSDSGRTYEQYF; DNA: TGTGCCAGCAGTGATAGCGGGAGAACCTACGAGCAGTACTTC; size: large; V: TRBV27; D: TRBD2; J: TRBJ2-7
CDR3: CSARVGTGPSNEQFF; DNA: TGCAGTGCTAGAGTCGGGACAGGGCCTTCCAATGAGCAGTTCTTC; size: few; V: TRBV20-1; D: TRBD1; J: TRBJ2-1
CDR3: CASSLGSGAYEQYF; DNA: TGCGCCAGCAGCTTGGGGTCAGGGGCATACGAGCAGTACTTC; size: .; V: TRBV5-1; D: .; J: TRBJ2-7
CDR3: CASTESIDTQYF; DNA: TGTGCCAGCACCGAATCTATAGATACGCAGTATTTT; size: few; V: TRBV12-3/TRBV12-4; D: .; J: TRBJ2-3
CDR3: CASSWDSLRGGHIQYF; DNA: TGTGCCAGCAGTTGGGACAGTCTAAGGGGTGGTCACATTCAGTACTTC; size: few; V: TRBV6-2/TRBV6-3; D: TRBD1; J: TRBJ2-4
CDR3: CASSPGLAGPRTDTQYF; DNA: TGTGCCAGTAGTCCGGGACTAGCGGGTCCTCGCACAGATACGCAGTATTTT; size: medium-sized; V: TRBV19; D: TRBD2; J: TRBJ2-3
CDR3: CASSLALAGGLIEAQYF; DNA: TGTGCCAGCAGCTTAGCCCTAGCGGGAGGTCTCATCGAAGCCCAGTACTTC; size: .; V: TRBV11-1; D: TRBD2; J: TRBJ2-5
CDR3: CASSLSFGIPYEQYF; DNA: TGTGCCAGCAGCTTAAGTTTTGGGATCCCCTACGAGCAGTACTTC; size: .; V: TRBV7-9; D: .; J: TRBJ2-7
CDR3: CSARRPELTEAFF; DNA: TGCAGTGCTAGAAGGCCAGAACTGACTGAAGCTTTCTTT; size: .; V: TRBV20-1; D: .; J: TRBJ1-1
CDR3: CSGVHPLRNEQFF; DNA: TGCAGTGGAGTCCATCCGTTGAGGAATGAGCAGTTCTTC; size: .; V: TRBV20-1; D: .; J: TRBJ2-1
CDR3: CASSPTGGETGELFF; DNA: TGTGCCAGCAGTCCGACAGGGGGGGAGACCGGGGAGCTGTTTTTT; size: .; V: TRBV11-3; D: TRBD1; J: TRBJ2-2
CDR3: CATSDLDRGSSYNSPLHF; DNA: TGTGCCACCAGTGATTTGGACAGGGGGAGCTCCTATAATTCACCCCTCCACTTT; size: once; V: TRBV24-1; D: TRBD1; J: TRBJ1-6
CDR3: CASSPTGTSGHNEQFF; DNA: TGTGCCAGCAGCCCGACCGGGACTAGCGGACACAATGAGCAGTTCTTC; size: .; V: TRBV4-2; D: TRBD2; J: TRBJ2-1
CDR3: CSATSPGRDGNEQYF; DNA: TGCAGTGCCACCAGCCCGGGACGCGATGGTAACGAGCAGTACTTC; size: few; V: TRBV20-1; D: .; J: TRBJ2-7
CDR3: CASSLSWDRASPLHF; DNA: TGTGCCAGCAGTTTATCCTGGGACAGGGCCTCACCCCTCCACTTT; size: .; V: TRBV27; D: TRBD1; J: TRBJ1-6
CDR3: CASSPTGSYNSPLHF; DNA: TGTGCCAGCAGTCCGACAGGCTCCTATAATTCACCCCTCCACTTT; size: few; V: TRBV28; D: .; J: TRBJ1-6
CDR3: CASSPRTGVLSGANVLTF; DNA: TGTGCCAGCAGTCCACGGACAGGGGTCCTCTCTGGGGCCAACGTCCTGACTTTC; size: .; V: TRBV6-5; D: TRBD1; J: TRBJ2-6
CDR3: CSAGTGGSYEQYF; DNA: TGCAGTGCTGGGACAGGGGGCTCCTACGAGCAGTACTTC; size: .; V: TRBV20-1; D: TRBD1; J: TRBJ2-7
CDR3: CASSLETGRVVNEQFF; DNA: TGCGCCAGCAGCTTGGAGACCGGGAGAGTCGTCAATGAGCAGTTCTTC; size: few; V: TRBV5-1; D: .; J: TRBJ2-1
CDR3: CASTRGAAGAYEQYF; DNA: TGTGCCAGCACCAGGGGAGCGGCGGGGGCGTACGAGCAGTACTTC; size: medium-sized; V: TRBV6-5; D: .; J: TRBJ2-7
CDR3: CASSGAGGYPDTQYF; DNA: TGCGCCAGCAGTGGTGCGGGAGGGTATCCAGATACGCAGTATTTT; size: .; V: TRBV10-2; D: TRBD2; J: TRBJ2-3
CDR3: CAISTGGSGGTDTQYF; DNA: TGTGCCATCAGCACGGGCGGGAGTGGTGGCACAGATACGCAGTATTTT; size: few; V: TRBV10-3; D: TRBD2; J: TRBJ2-3
CDR3: CASSLPHQGSPLHF; DNA: TGTGCCAGCAGCTTGCCCCATCAAGGGTCACCCCTCCACTTT; size: .; V: TRBV7-6; D: .; J: TRBJ1-6
CDR3: CASSPTRNTEAFF; DNA: TGTGCCAGCTCACCGACAAGGAACACTGAAGCTTTCTTT; size: .; V: TRBV18; D: .; J: TRBJ1-1
CDR3: CASSLYSETQYF; DNA: TGTGCCAGCAGCTTGTACTCAGAGACCCAGTACTTC; size: medium-sized; V: TRBV5-6; D: .; J: TRBJ2-5
CDR3: CASSDRAHGELFF; DNA: TGTGCCAGCAGTGACAGGGCGCACGGGGAGCTGTTTTTT; size: few; V: TRBV25-1; D: .; J: TRBJ2-2
CDR3: CASSTGTSPYEQYF; DNA: TGTGCCAGCTCAACCGGGACTAGCCCCTACGAGCAGTACTTC; size: .; V: TRBV18; D: TRBD2; J: TRBJ2-7
CDR3: CSAPQGAGETQYF; DNA: TGCAGTGCTCCACAGGGGGCGGGGGAGACCCAGTACTTC; size: .; V: TRBV20-1; D: TRBD1; J: TRBJ2-5
CDR3: CAISESDRNYVYTF; DNA: TGTGCCATCAGTGAGTCCGACAGAAACTATGTCTACACCTTC; size: .; V: TRBV10-3; D: .; J: TRBJ1-2
CDR3: CASSRISGYQNSPLHF; DNA: TGTGCCAGCAGCCGAATTTCGGGTTACCAAAATTCACCCCTCCACTTT; size: medium-sized; V: TRBV7-2; D: .; J: TRBJ1-6
CDR3: CASSLSSGSYNEQFF; DNA: TGTGCCAGCAGTTTATCTAGCGGATCTTACAATGAGCAGTTCTTC; size: few; V: TRBV12-3/TRBV12-4; D: TRBD2; J: TRBJ2-1
CDR3: CASSSRGTWGEQYF; DNA: TGTGCCAGCAGTTCACGGGGAACGTGGGGGGAGCAGTACTTC; size: medium-sized; V: TRBV27; D: .; J: TRBJ2-7
CDR3: CASSLVTGNEQYF; DNA: TGTGCCAGCAGCTTAGTCACAGGGAACGAGCAGTACTTC; size: .; V: TRBV7-2; D: .; J: TRBJ2-7
CDR3: CASSLALAGGSYNEQFF; DNA: TGTGCCAGCAGCTTAGCCCTAGCGGGAGGGTCCTACAATGAGCAGTTCTTC; size: medium-sized; V: TRBV11-1; D: TRBD2; J: TRBJ2-1
CDR3: CASSLWGGEAFF; DNA: TGTGCCAGCAGCCTCTGGGGCGGTGAAGCTTTCTTT; size: .; V: TRBV5-6; D: .; J: TRBJ1-1
CDR3: CASSQQGSFYEQYF; DNA: TGTGCCAGCAGCCAACAGGGTAGCTTCTACGAGCAGTACTTC; size: few; V: TRBV7-6; D: .; J: TRBJ2-7
CDR3: CASSLLGGPQETQYF; DNA: TGTGCCAGCAGCCTTCTAGGGGGGCCCCAAGAGACCCAGTACTTC; size: .; V: TRBV14; D: .; J: TRBJ2-5
CDR3: CASSSADSYEQYF; DNA: TGCGCCAGTTCTAGCGCAGACTCCTACGAGCAGTACTTC; size: medium-sized; V: TRBV5-1; D: .; J: TRBJ2-7
CDR3: CAISDERGTGELFF; DNA: TGTGCCATCAGTGATGAGCGCGGCACCGGGGAGCTGTTTTTT; size: medium-sized; V: TRBV10-3; D: .; J: TRBJ2-2